Presented here are 31 T cell receptor beta chains from one specimen sequenced in a study of blood T cell repertoires in COVID-19. TCRdb keeps only in-frame clones here, not all; method: immunoSEQ multiplex PCR. The table shows almost 500,000 clones, with about 88% occurring only once. The sample was PBMCs or T cells enriched from blood (not recorded which). These TCRs come from a woman aged 55 to 70 who had recovered from COVID-19.

The genes are TRBV5-1 and TRBJ2-1; unclear D gene. The germline V gene encodes CDR1 SGHRS and CDR2 YFSETQ. This CDR3 is built from 15 residues. Trimming took off 0 bases at V and 0 bases at J, with 7 bases between the two ends. In nucleotides, the CDR3 is TGCGCCAGCAGCTTGGCAACGGTCTCCTACAATGAGCAGTTCTTC. Its protein is CASSLATVSYNEQFF.

V usage is TRBV5-1 and J usage is TRBJ2-6; D might be TRBD1 (6 bases). Per the germline V gene, CDR1 is SGHRS and CDR2 is YFSETQ. The CDR3 length is 15 residues. The germline V and J ends were trimmed by 4 bases and 4 bases, with 12 bases remaining between them. CDR3 nucleotide sequence: TGCGCCAGCAGCACCACAGGGTTCGGGGCCAACGTCCTGACTTTC. It codes for CASSTTGFGANVLTF.

In DNA form, the CDR3 reads TGTGCCAGCAGTGAAGAGGGACAGCTGGGAACGTACGAGCAGTACTTC. Translation gives CASSEEGQLGTYEQYF. The J gene is TRBJ2-7, the V gene TRBV6-1, with TRBD1 identical over 7 bases. Germline values: CDR1 MNHNS, CDR2 SASEGT. The CDR3 extends over 16 amino acids. The V and J ends lost 1 base and 4 bases, in that order; junction bases with no gene match: 10.

The genes are TRBV19 and TRBJ1-1; 11 bases agree with TRBD1. The CDR3 runs 15 residues. The ends lost 4 bases at V and 1 base at J; junction bases unmatched: 2. CDR1 and CDR2 from the germline V gene are LNHDA and SQIVND (reference sequence). The CDR3, as DNA: TGTGCCAGTAGTACTGGACAGGGGGCGAACACTGAAGCTTTCTTT. Protein: CASSTGQGANTEAFF. Filled out from reference TRBV19 and TRBJ1-1, the complete variable domain reads DGGITQSPKYLFRKEGQNVTLSCEQNLNHDAMYWYRQDPGQGLRLIYYSQIVNDFQKGDIAEGYSVSREKKESFPLTVTSAQKNPTAFYLCASSTGQGANTEAFFGQGTRLTVV.

The V and J genes are TRBV6-6 and TRBJ2-2; D gene unclear. The CDR3 sequence is 16 residues long. V lost 1 base to trimming and J lost 1 base, with 10 bases between them. The V gene's germline CDR1 is MNHNY and CDR2 SVGAGI (reference sequence). The CDR3 nucleotides read TGTGCCAGCAGTTACTTGTCAGGCCAGAACACCGGGGAGCTGTTTTTT. As protein: CASSYLSGQNTGELFF.

The rearrangement links TRBV7-2 to TRBJ1-1; 9 nucleotides line up with TRBD1. J gave up 6 bases and V 4 bases, and 12 bases lay outside the gene matches. Germline V gene sequence: CDR1 SGHTA, CDR2 FQGNSA. The CDR3 length is 16 residues. CDR3 sequence: CASSSPGTGYAPEAFF. The CDR3 DNA reads as TGTGCCAGCAGCTCGCCCGGGACAGGGTATGCCCCTGAAGCTTTCTTT.

Points on this clone: This sample also contains other DNA sequences that code for the same CDR3. The chain couples TRBV19 to TRBJ2-2; no definite D call. CDR1 and CDR2 (germline): LNHDA, SQIVND (reference sequence). Trimming left V 0 bases short and J 1 base short, with 3 bases between. The CDR3 extends over 14 amino acids. CDR3 in amino acids: CASSIDRNTGELFF. CDR3 bases: TGTGCCAGTAGTATAGACAGGAACACCGGGGAGCTGTTTTTT. Looking up the rest from reference TRBV19 and TRBJ2-2 gives the full variable domain: DGGITQSPKYLFRKEGQNVTLSCEQNLNHDAMYWYRQDPGQGLRLIYYSQIVNDFQKGDIAEGYSVSREKKESFPLTVTSAQKNPTAFYLCASSIDRNTGELFFGEGSRLTVL.

The chain has TRBV10-3 and TRBJ2-2; no reliable D call. Germline CDR1 reads ENHRY; CDR2 reads SYGVKD. With 5 bases removed from V and 1 base from J, the gap between germline ends came to 2 bases. CDR3 size: 12 residues. The CDR3 nucleotides are TGTGCCATCAGTCAGAACACCGGGGAGCTGTTTTTT. It specifies CAISQNTGELFF.

The J gene is TRBJ2-1, the V gene TRBV2, with 9 positions matching TRBD1. This CDR3 comprises 14 residues. Germline CDR1 SNHLY, CDR2 FYNNEI. The trim removed 8 bases at V and 10 bases at J, leaving 12 bases unmatched. CDR3 loop: CASGGQGESTEQFF. The CDR3 nucleotides are TGTGCCAGCGGGGGACAGGGCGAGAGTACAGAGCAGTTCTTC.

The chain links TRBV14 to TRBJ2-3; TRBD1 is a possible D gene (5 bases). The CDR3 is made up of 14 amino acids. Germline CDR1 is SGHDN and CDR2 is FVKESK. V lost 2 bases, J lost 6 bases, and 12 bases lay in between. CDR3 protein: CASSQIRRVDTQYF. CDR3 DNA: TGTGCCAGCAGCCAAATTCGCAGGGTGGATACGCAGTATTTT.

V and J are TRBV18 and TRBJ1-6, with TRBD1 identical over 7 bases. J gave up 0 bases and V 4 bases, and 12 bases lay outside the gene matches. The CDR3 covers 19 residues. In germline, CDR1 is KGHSH, CDR2 LQKENI. The CDR3 is CASSRTPPGQSSYNSPLHF. CDR3 nucleotides: TGTGCCAGCTCACGGACGCCTCCGGGACAGAGCTCCTATAATTCACCCCTCCACTTT.

V is TRBV19 and J is TRBJ2-7, with D tentatively TRBD1 (6 bases). The CDR3 extends over 13 amino acids. V was clipped by 6 bases and J by 6 bases, with 15 bases between them. Germline CDR1 reads LNHDA; CDR2 reads SQIVND (reference sequence). The CDR3 here is CASSKDSLTEQYF. CDR3 in DNA: TGTGCCAGTAGCAAGGACAGTCTAACCGAGCAGTACTTC.

CDR3: CASSLGHEAFF. CDR3 nucleotides: TGTGCCAGCAGCCTTGGACATGAAGCTTTCTTT. This chain connects TRBV5-8 to TRBJ1-1; tentative D call: TRBD1 (5 bases). The CDR3 totals 11 residues. Germline lookup yields CDR1 SGHTS and CDR2 YDEGEE. Trimming cost V 4 bases and J 7 bases, with 8 bases left between them.

This chain links TRBV4-1 with TRBJ1-5; D is perhaps TRBD1 (6 bases). Trimming took off 3 bases at V and 7 bases at J, with 16 bases between the two ends. The CDR3 extends over 15 amino acids. Germline CDR1 is MGHRA and CDR2 is YSYEKL. CDR3: CASSQITGLDQPQHF. CDR3 bases: TGCGCCAGCAGCCAGATTACAGGGTTGGACCAGCCCCAGCATTTT.

This sequence joins TRBV19 and TRBJ1-1, with 7 bases aligning to TRBD1. This CDR3 has 12 amino acids. Germline loops: CDR1 LNHDA, CDR2 SQIVND (reference sequence). V gave up 5 bases and J gave up 6 bases; unmatched junction bases: 3. CDR3 DNA sequence: TGTGCCAGTAGTTACAGGGGCTCTGAAGCTTTCTTT. It yields the protein CASSYRGSEAFF.

The V and J genes are TRBV20-1 and TRBJ2-7, with a weak D call TRBD1 (5 bases). CDR1 and CDR2 (germline): DFQATT, SNEGSKA (reference sequence). CDR3 length equals 11 residues. V shed 6 bases and J shed 8 bases, with 14 bases lying between them. CDR3 nucleotide sequence: TGCAGTGCGCACAGGTTTCAACAGCAGTACGTC. Amino acids: CSAHRFQQQYV.

V and J are TRBV2 and TRBJ2-7; 7 nucleotides line up with TRBD2. The trim removed 7 bases at V and 6 bases at J, leaving 9 bases unmatched. The CDR3 has 13 residues. Germline CDR1 is SNHLY and CDR2 is FYNNEI. DNA for the CDR3: TGTGCCAGCACCCCATATAGACTAGCCGAGCAGTACTTC. This gives the protein CASTPYRLAEQYF.

J is TRBJ1-4 and V is TRBV12-5; 7 bases align to TRBD1. The CDR3 runs 15 residues. Germline CDR1 reads LGHNT; CDR2 reads FRNRAP. V gave up 5 bases and J gave up 8 bases; unmatched junction bases: 11. This chain's CDR3 is CASGRDDRVREKLFF. The DNA of the CDR3 is TGTGCTAGTGGTCGTGACGACAGGGTGAGGGAAAAACTGTTTTTT.

The genes are TRBV5-1 and TRBJ1-1; possible D gene TRBD1, 5 bases. The CDR3 sequence is 15 residues long. Germline V gives CDR1 SGHRS, CDR2 YFSETQ. The germline V and J ends were trimmed by 4 bases and 1 base, with 14 bases remaining between them. The CDR3 loop reads CASSPRAGWNTEAFF. The CDR3 bases are TGCGCCAGCAGCCCCCGAGCAGGGTGGAACACTGAAGCTTTCTTT.

The J gene is TRBJ2-3, the V gene TRBV7-2; unclear D gene. This CDR3 comprises 15 residues. Germline loops: CDR1 SGHTA, CDR2 FQGNSA. V lost 5 bases and J lost 6, with 18 bases in between. The CDR3 sequence is CASSAQAPAGDTQYF. In DNA form, the CDR3 reads TGTGCCAGCAGCGCCCAAGCACCGGCCGGGGATACGCAGTATTTT.

The rearrangement uses TRBV5-8 and TRBJ2-3; D is ambiguous. The CDR3 is 14 residues long. Per the germline V gene, CDR1 is SGHTS and CDR2 is YDEGEE. The germline V and J ends were trimmed by 7 bases and 2 bases, with 14 bases remaining between them. CDR3 nucleotide sequence: TGTGCCAGCCGCCTCGGCAGGTCCACAGATACGCAGTATTTT. Its translation is CASRLGRSTDTQYF.

The chain is built from TRBV5-1 and TRBJ2-2; 7 bases agree with TRBD1. V lost 7 bases to trimming and J lost 6 bases; unmatched junction nucleotides: 3. This CDR3 is built from 12 residues. Germline values: CDR1 SGHRS, CDR2 YFSETQ. Written as DNA, the CDR3 is TGCGCCAGCTTTGACAGGGCCGGGGAGCTGTTTTTT. It specifies CASFDRAGELFF.

The chain combines TRBV29-1 with TRBJ2-1; possibly TRBD2 for D (6 bases). Between the trimmed V and J ends, which lost 4 bases and 0 bases, there was a span of 10 bases. The CDR3 is made up of 14 amino acids. In germline, CDR1 is SQVTM, CDR2 ANQGSEA. The CDR3 DNA reads TGCAGCGTTGGGAGGGGTACCTCCTACAATGAGCAGTTCTTC. This encodes CSVGRGTSYNEQFF.

The chain is built from TRBV25-1 and TRBJ2-6; possible D gene TRBD2, 5 bases. The CDR3 has 15 amino acids. The germline V and J ends were trimmed by 11 bases and 1 base, with 15 bases remaining between them. Germline CDR1 is MGHDK and CDR2 is SYGVNS. The CDR3 DNA reads TGTGCCCCGGACTCTCGGCCTTCTGGGGCCAACGTCCTGACTTTC. This translates into CAPDSRPSGANVLTF. Variable domain in full (rest from reference TRBV25-1 and TRBJ2-6): EADIYQTPRYLVIGTGKKITLECSQTMGHDKMYWYQQDPGMELHLIHYSYGVNSTEKGDLSSESTVSRIRTEHFPLTLESARPSHTSQYLCAPDSRPSGANVLTFGAGSRLTVL.

The J gene is TRBJ1-3, the V gene TRBV9; 9 nucleotides agree with TRBD1. This CDR3 spans 17 amino acids. In germline, CDR1 is SGDLS, CDR2 YYNGEE. The J segment lost 0 bases and the V segment lost 4 bases, leaving 8 bases of the junction unmatched. The CDR3, as DNA: TGTGCCAGCAGCATCAGGACAGGGGACTCCTCTGGAAACACCATATATTTT. Encoded protein: CASSIRTGDSSGNTIYF.

The V and J genes are TRBV9 and TRBJ2-7; maybe TRBD1 (5 bases). Germline values: CDR1 SGDLS, CDR2 YYNGEE. The CDR3 spans 14 residues. Deletions cut 2 bases from V and 3 bases from J, with 12 bases between. The chain's CDR3 is CASSVDAGIYEQYF. As DNA, the CDR3 is TGTGCCAGCAGCGTTGACGCAGGGATCTACGAGCAGTACTTC.

This chain connects TRBV27 to TRBJ2-3; 8 bases line up with TRBD2. The CDR3 length is 16 residues. The V gene end was trimmed by 6 bases and the J gene end by 1 base; junction bases not matched to a gene: 9. CDR1 is MNHEY, CDR2 SMNVEV, per germline (reference sequence). CDR3: CASSNGGAVGTDTQYF. DNA of the CDR3: TGTGCCAGCAGCAACGGGGGGGCCGTGGGCACAGATACGCAGTATTTT.

A note on this clone: One end of the junction varies from germline; a read error may be responsible. The chain joins TRBV7-7 to TRBJ2-1, with TRBD1 identical over 9 bases. Germline V gene sequence: CDR1 SSHAT, CDR2 FNYEAQ (reference sequence). The CDR3 is 13 residues long. CDR3 protein: CASSAGQGHEQFF. CDR3 sequence (DNA): TGTGCTAGCAGCGCCGGACAGGGGCATGAGCAGTTCTTC.

V is TRBV14 and J is TRBJ1-6, with D possibly being TRBD1 (6 bases). Trimming removed 6 bases at V and 0 bases at J, with 9 bases between. This CDR3 spans 15 amino acids. Germline V CDR1 and CDR2: SGHDN, FVKESK. CDR3 loop: CASRMDSSYNSPLHF. In nucleotides, the CDR3 is TGTGCCAGCAGGATGGACAGCTCCTATAATTCACCCCTCCACTTT.

This chain uses TRBV6-5 with TRBJ1-1; D remains ambiguous. This CDR3 contains 12 residues. Germline V gene sequence: CDR1 MNHEY, CDR2 SVGAGI. Trimming removed 8 bases from V and 4 bases from J, with 11 bases in between. DNA of the CDR3: TGTGCCAGCCACGGCGCGGGCACTGAAGCTTTCTTT. Encoded protein: CASHGAGTEAFF.

V and J are TRBV6-5 and TRBJ2-2; 7 nucleotides match TRBD2. This CDR3 has 16 amino acids. Germline trimming cut 0 bases from V and 5 bases from J; bases unmatched to any gene: 6. From germline, CDR1 is MNHEY and CDR2 SVGAGI. The CDR3 reads CASSYSTGGGTGELFF. CDR3 in DNA: TGTGCCAGCAGTTACTCGACCGGGGGAGGGACCGGGGAGCTGTTTTTT.